A single sample is the source of the 25 T cell receptor beta chains below, sequenced in a study of cytomegalovirus exposure and HLA in healthy donors. 60 Vbeta and 13 Jbeta primers were used in PCR. The protocol was immunoSEQ multiplex PCR, while the TCRdb copy is restricted to in-frame clones and leaves out a portion. The sample records about 100,000 clones, 70% to 80% being singletons. Sequenced material: PBMCs. The receptors shown here come from a woman aged 55-69 years in good health and CMV-seropositive.

The rearrangement uses TRBV4-1 and TRBJ2-5; D is possibly TRBD2 (6 bases). The J call is doubtful: the DNA matches TRBJ2-7 better. Germline V lookup: CDR1 MGHRA, CDR2 YSYEKL. The CDR3 consists of 13 residues. As DNA, the CDR3 is TGCGCCAGCGGGAGACTAGAACCTTACGAGCAGTACTTC. Its protein is CASGRLEPYEQYF.

V and J are TRBV25-1 and TRBJ1-3, with D possibly TRBD1 on 6 matching bases. The CDR3 is made up of 15 amino acids. CDR1 and CDR2 (germline): MGHDK, SYGVNS. V was pared by 5 bases and J by 0 bases, with 11 bases between. CDR3 in amino acids: CASSPQGRSGNTIYF. The CDR3 DNA sequence: TGTGCCAGCAGTCCACAGGGACGCTCTGGAAACACCATATATTTT.

The gene calls are TRBV19 and TRBJ1-1; D perhaps matches TRBD1 (6 bases). The CDR3 extends over 11 amino acids. Germline lookup yields CDR1 LNHDA and CDR2 SQIVND (reference sequence). Trimming took 10 bases from V and 10 from J, leaving 16 bases between them. CDR3 sequence (DNA): TGTGCCACCACACAGGGTTTTGGAGCTTTCTTT. Protein product: CATTQGFGAFF.

The chain employs TRBV18 and TRBJ1-1, with D hard to call. V lost 3 bases and J 5 bases, leaving 10 bases between the germline ends. CDR3 length equals 13 residues. The V gene's germline CDR1 is KGHSH and CDR2 LQKENI. This CDR3 reads CASSPEQITEAFF. The CDR3 DNA is TGTGCCAGCTCACCTGAACAGATAACTGAAGCTTTCTTT.

The chain joins TRBV4-2 to TRBJ2-1, with 12 positions matching TRBD2. Per germline, CDR1 LGHNA and CDR2 YNFKEQ. This CDR3 comprises 17 residues. J lost 8 bases, V lost 0 bases, and 8 bases had no gene match. DNA for the CDR3: TGTGCCAGCAGCCAAGAAAAAACTAGCGGGAGGTTCCATGAGCAGTTCTTC. This codes for CASSQEKTSGRFHEQFF.

The chain employs TRBV11-2 and TRBJ2-7; 13 nucleotides line up with TRBD2. J was trimmed by 4 bases and V by 5 bases; bases with no gene match: 2. This CDR3 is 14 amino acids long. Germline loops: CDR1 SGHAT, CDR2 FQNNGV. CDR3 coding DNA: TGTGCCAGCAGCGCGGGACTAGCGGGGTACGAGCAGTACTTC. Amino acids: CASSAGLAGYEQYF. The full variable domain, its missing parts supplied by reference TRBV11-2 and TRBJ2-7, is EAGVAQSPRYKIIEKRQSVAFWCNPISGHATLYWYQQILGQGPKLLIQFQNNGVVDDSQLPKDRFSAERLKGVDSTLKIQPAKLEDSAVYLCASSAGLAGYEQYFGPGTRLTVT.

The chain couples TRBV6-1 to TRBJ1-4; maybe TRBD1 (5 bases). CDR1 is MNHNS and CDR2 is SASEGT in the germline V gene. The V and J ends lost 4 bases and 5 bases respectively, with 8 bases between them. The CDR3 length is 13 residues. The CDR3 spells CASSVRGNEKLFF. CDR3 DNA: TGTGCCAGCAGTGTAAGGGGAAATGAAAAACTGTTTTTT.

V and J are TRBV30 and TRBJ1-4, with a possible D match to TRBD1 (5 bases). CDR1 and CDR2 (germline): GTSNPN, SVGIG (reference sequence). This CDR3 has 15 amino acids. Trimming cost V 4 bases and J 4 bases, with 16 bases left between them. The CDR3 nucleotides read TGTGCCTGGACGGGGGGTGAATTTCTTAATGAAAAACTGTTTTTT. Protein product: CAWTGGEFLNEKLFF.

V usage is TRBV10-3 and J usage is TRBJ2-1; D is perhaps TRBD2 (5 bases). CDR1 ENHRY and CDR2 SYGVKD come from the germline V gene. The germline V and J ends were trimmed by 4 bases and 9 bases, with 19 bases remaining between them. The CDR3 is 15 amino acids. The CDR3 coding sequence is TGTGCCATCAGTGCAGGAGACTACCAGAATGGTGAGCAGTTCTTC. It is translated as CAISAGDYQNGEQFF.

The J gene is TRBJ2-5, the V gene TRBV27; 8 bases agree with TRBD2. Looked up from germline, CDR1 is MNHEY and CDR2 is SMNVEV (reference sequence). The CDR3 is 15 amino acids. V was clipped by 5 bases and J by 1 base; unmatched bases: 6. CDR3 sequence: CASSRSGGAQETQYF. The CDR3 coding sequence is TGTGCCAGCAGTCGATCGGGAGGGGCCCAAGAGACCCAGTACTTC.

The gene calls are TRBV7-9 and TRBJ2-7; the D gene is possibly TRBD2 (5 bases). This CDR3 region has 12 residues. Germline values: CDR1 SEHNR, CDR2 FQNEAQ (reference sequence). Trimming cost V 7 bases and J 7 bases, with 14 bases left between them. CDR3 sequence: CASTPSRGEQYF. CDR3 coding DNA: TGTGCCAGCACCCCCTCCCGCGGGGAGCAGTACTTC.

The chain's CDR3 is CASSHLAGGNEQFF. DNA of the CDR3: TGCGCCAGCAGCCATCTAGCGGGAGGCAATGAGCAGTTCTTC. The genes are TRBV4-1 and TRBJ2-1, with TRBD2 identical over 11 bases. The V gene end was trimmed by 3 bases and the J gene end by 6 bases; junction bases not matched to a gene: 1. The CDR3 has 14 residues. CDR1 MGHRA and CDR2 YSYEKL come from the germline V gene.

This chain links TRBV2 with TRBJ2-4; 7 bases are a match to TRBD2. The CDR3 spans 13 residues. Losses at the gene ends were 7 bases for V and 8 bases for J; bases not matched to a gene: 8. Looked up from germline, CDR1 is SNHLY and CDR2 is FYNNEI. CDR3 region: CASNGGVRDIQYF. In DNA form, the CDR3 reads TGTGCCAGCAATGGGGGGGTCCGAGACATTCAGTACTTC.

The genes are TRBV5-1 and TRBJ2-2, with a weak D call TRBD2 (6 bases). This CDR3 has 16 amino acids. The V gene's germline CDR1 is SGHRS and CDR2 YFSETQ. V was pared by 0 bases and J by 4 bases, with 13 bases between. CDR3 in DNA: TGCGCCAGCAGCTTGGCCCCCCTCGGGGGCACCGGGGAGCTGTTTTTT. Translated: CASSLAPLGGTGELFF. Combining the CDR3 with reference TRBV5-1 and TRBJ2-2 gives the whole variable domain KAGVTQTPRYLIKTRGQQVTLSCSPISGHRSVSWYQQTPGQGLQFLFEYFSETQRNKGNFPGRFSGRQFSNSRSEMNVSTLELGDSALYLCASSLAPLGGTGELFFGEGSRLTVL.

Only a few counts were recorded for this clone. The chain couples TRBV9 to TRBJ2-1; TRBD2 matches at 7 bases. There are 13 residues in the CDR3. Losses at the gene ends were 3 bases for V and 8 bases for J; bases not matched to a gene: 5. CDR1 is SGDLS and CDR2 is YYNGEE in the germline V gene. As DNA, the CDR3 is TGTGCCAGCAGCGGGACTAGTGGGTATGAGCAGTTCTTC. It yields the protein CASSGTSGYEQFF.

V and J are TRBV29-1 and TRBJ2-1; TRBD2 agrees at 9 bases. In germline, CDR1 is SQVTM, CDR2 ANQGSEA. The V and J ends lost 2 bases and 5 bases, in that order; junction bases with no gene match: 4. The CDR3 length is 14 residues. CDR3 residues: CSVELAGKNNEQFF. The CDR3 region has the DNA TGCAGCGTTGAACTAGCGGGAAAAAACAATGAGCAGTTCTTC.

The CDR3 loop is CASSPAGLGGYSPLHF. The DNA for the CDR3 is TGTGCCAGCTCACCAGCAGGGCTGGGAGGGTATTCACCCCTCCACTTT. The J gene is TRBJ1-6, the V gene TRBV18; a weak D match, TRBD1 (5 bases). V gave up 2 bases and J gave up 8 bases, with 16 bases separating them. This CDR3 spans 16 amino acids. CDR1 is KGHSH, CDR2 LQKENI, per germline. Based on the CDR3 plus reference TRBV18 and TRBJ1-6, the full variable domain is NAGVMQNPRHLVRRRGQEARLRCSPMKGHSHVYWYRQLPEEGLKFMVYLQKENIIDESGMPKERFSAEFPKEGPSILRIQQVVRGDSAAYFCASSPAGLGGYSPLHFGNGTRLTVT.

The chain links TRBV5-1 to TRBJ2-1; D is uncertain. CDR3 size: 13 residues. Trimming removed 0 bases from V and 9 bases from J, with 10 bases in between. Germline loops: CDR1 SGHRS, CDR2 YFSETQ. CDR3 nucleotide sequence: TGCGCCAGCAGCTTGGATCCTCTGAGTGAGCAGTTCTTC. Protein product: CASSLDPLSEQFF. The whole variable domain, remainder taken from reference TRBV5-1 and TRBJ2-1, is KAGVTQTPRYLIKTRGQQVTLSCSPISGHRSVSWYQQTPGQGLQFLFEYFSETQRNKGNFPGRFSGRQFSNSRSEMNVSTLELGDSALYLCASSLDPLSEQFFGPGTRLTVL.

The chain employs TRBV9 and TRBJ2-3; D is possibly TRBD2 (5 bases). The CDR3 runs to 13 residues. V was pared by 2 bases and J by 6 bases, with 10 bases between. Germline lookup yields CDR1 SGDLS and CDR2 YYNGEE. CDR3 residues: CASSVPGSDTQYF. The CDR3 DNA is TGTGCCAGCAGCGTCCCGGGGAGCGATACGCAGTATTTT.

Concerning this clone itself: Other DNA sequences within the sample encode an identical CDR3. The chain carries TRBV2 and TRBJ2-1; D is unclear. Per germline, CDR1 SNHLY and CDR2 FYNNEI. The CDR3 is 12 amino acids. V was trimmed by 6 bases and J by 9 bases, leaving 12 bases between them. CDR3 in amino acids: CASSPLGTEQFF. The CDR3 DNA reads as TGTGCCAGCAGCCCTCTGGGCACTGAGCAGTTCTTC.

The chain combines TRBV6-5 with TRBJ2-7; D perhaps matches TRBD1 (6 bases). This CDR3 comprises 14 residues. Trimming removed 5 bases at V and 2 bases at J, with 13 bases between. Germline lookup yields CDR1 MNHEY and CDR2 SVGAGI. The CDR3 DNA reads as TGTGCCAGCAGTCCTAAAGGGGGAACCTACGAGCAGTACTTC. Residues: CASSPKGGTYEQYF.

The sample holds many counts of this clone. The chain carries TRBV5-8 and TRBJ1-1; D uncertain. Between the trimmed V and J ends, which lost 0 bases and 0 bases, there was a span of 3 bases. Germline lookup yields CDR1 SGHTS and CDR2 YDEGEE. The CDR3 consists of 13 residues. The CDR3 nucleotides read TGTGCCAGCAGCTTGGGAGTGAACACTGAAGCTTTCTTT. Its protein is CASSLGVNTEAFF.

This clone was found a few times. This chain joins TRBV27 and TRBJ2-2; maybe TRBD2 (5 bases). This CDR3 has 15 amino acids. Trimming removed 2 bases from V and 5 bases from J, with 12 bases in between. Germline V gene data show CDR1 as MNHEY and CDR2 as SMNVEV (reference sequence). CDR3 sequence (DNA): TGTGCCAGCAGTTTACGAGGGAGTGGTACCGGGGAGCTGTTTTTT. Protein: CASSLRGSGTGELFF.

This clone showed up just a few times. The chain combines TRBV2 with TRBJ1-5, with 7 bases matching TRBD1. The V gene's germline CDR1 is SNHLY and CDR2 FYNNEI. The CDR3 is made up of 14 amino acids. After removal of 6 bases from V and 2 bases from J, the junction contained 4 bases not matched to a gene. The CDR3 DNA sequence: TGTGCCAGCAGCTCTGGGACAGGCAATCAGCCCCAGCATTTT. Amino acids: CASSSGTGNQPQHF.

The J gene is TRBJ2-1, the V gene TRBV9; 10 bases are a match to TRBD2. The V gene end was trimmed by 3 bases and the J gene end by 10 bases; junction bases not matched to a gene: 10. Germline V gene lookup returns CDR1 SGDLS and CDR2 YYNGEE. This CDR3 is built from 15 residues. CDR3 nucleotide sequence: TGTGCCAGCAGCGGGCGTCTAGCGGGAGTCGGGGAGCAGTTCTTC. Residues: CASSGRLAGVGEQFF.